This TCR beta chain is drawn from a study of CD8 T cells in ankylosing spondylitis (dated by TCRdb to the late 2010s). Looking at the study overall: The study set out to find disease-linked TCR variants by profiling T cell receptor beta repertoires in ankylosing spondylitis patients and healthy donors. In total, the full study cohort was made up of 110 or so healthy donors and 25 to 30 ankylosing spondylitis patients. Peripheral blood was sampled, and synovial fluid was additionally collected from ankylosing spondylitis patients. The research as a whole found: Some of the motif variants had been reported before in the synovial fluid and blood of reactive arthritis patients, a finding that suggests common disease-initiation mechanisms. The disease-linked clones were reported as significantly enriched in matched synovial fluid samples from ankylosing spondylitis patients. Blood from ankylosing spondylitis patients appeared to be characterized by a TCR beta motif composed of eight highly homologous amino acid variants. The disease-linked clones showed a CD8+ phenotype and occurred at relatively low frequencies in peripheral blood.

Notes on this clonotype: The antigen it binds to is not known. No base-level quality is on record; no much larger clone is a single base apart.

Trimming takes 4 bases from V and 8 bases from J, and the germline ends sit 21 bases apart. CDR1 and CDR2 are drawn from the germline V gene (reference sequence): SEHNR, FQNEAQ. There are 16 amino acids in the CDR3, from cysteine to phenylalanine inclusive. Only the CDR3 portion is preserved as DNA: 48 bases, with reading frame beginning at the first base. Sequencing was carried out with an Illumina HiSeq 2500. TCR beta libraries were prepared by quantitative 5'-RACE with molecular barcodes. Regarding the original processing steps: A new computational method based on a probabilistic model of VDJ rearrangement was used to identify disease-linked TCR variants. Using fastp trimming at Q25 and MiXCR clonotype assembly, TCRdb reanalyzed the public sequencing data and kept in-frame beta chains. Each CDR3 protein gets just one entry, which takes the most common genes and DNA from the rows behind it. These V and J calls rely on TCRdb rather than the paper's analysis. Present in this sample are around 210,000 distinct CDR3 sequences, roughly 8.2% of which were seen just once. The ten top clones hold more than 4.5% of the sample.

The material sequenced was blood, either unsorted or a sorted T cell fraction (not recorded which). The receptor comes from a female donor with ankylosing spondylitis or in good health (not recorded which). Recombination linked TRBV7-9 to TRBJ2-1, and TRBD2 may be the D gene, going by 6 matching bases. This receptor carries the CDR3 CASSSPVEAGTYEQFF. In nucleotides, the sequence is TGTGCCAGCAGCTCGCCGGTTGAAGCGGGCACTTATGAGCAGTTCTTC.